The 5 T cell receptor beta chains below all came from one sample that was sequenced in a study of T-cell reconstitution after alpha-beta-depleted transplantation in children. Unique molecular identifiers tagged the TCRbeta library. MiXCR was run by TCRdb on the PCR reads, yielding one entry per CDR3 protein. The sample lists over 550,000 distinct CDR3 sequences; over 9.5% were seen once. This sample comprised PBMCs from the stem cell graft donor, obtained from the stem cell graft. These receptors were obtained from a human donor who donated a stem cell graft to a child with acute myeloid leukemia.

The chain links TRBV7-3 to TRBJ2-3; either TRBD1 or TRBD2 may supply D (5 bases each). Per the germline V gene, CDR1 is SGHTA and CDR2 is FQGTGA. V gave up 5 bases and J gave up 9 bases, with 12 bases separating them. The CDR3 runs to 12 residues. The chain's CDR3 is CASSPEGWTQYF. The CDR3 bases are TGTGCCAGCAGCCCCGAGGGGTGGACGCAGTATTTT.

The chain joins TRBV20-1 to TRBJ2-3; D unclear. Germline V lookup: CDR1 DFQATT, CDR2 SNEGSKA (reference sequence). Trimming cost V 1 base and J 4 bases, with 15 bases left between them. The CDR3 is 15 amino acids. The CDR3 sequence: CSARAQLIGADTQYF. In DNA, the CDR3 is TGCAGTGCTAGAGCCCAACTTATTGGGGCAGATACGCAGTATTTT.

As for this clonotype: One end of the junction is discordant with germline, which a read error may explain. The chain recombines TRBV29-1 with TRBJ2-5; the D call may be TRBD1 or TRBD2 (6 bases each). The V gene's germline CDR1 is SQVTM and CDR2 ANQGSEA. The CDR3 contains 10 residues. The CDR3 DNA reads as TGTGGAGGGGGCCAAGAGACCCAGTACTTC. Translation: CGGGQETQYF.

The gene calls are TRBV20-1 and TRBJ2-7; D remains ambiguous. Per the germline V gene, CDR1 is DFQATT and CDR2 is SNEGSKA (reference sequence). V was trimmed by 3 bases and J by 7 bases, leaving 10 bases between them. This CDR3 has 11 amino acids. CDR3: CSARPMFEQYF. CDR3 nucleotides: TGCAGTGCTAGGCCCATGTTTGAGCAGTACTTC.

The chain employs TRBV20-1 and TRBJ2-2; 9 nucleotides line up with TRBD2. Per the germline V gene, CDR1 is DFQATT and CDR2 is SNEGSKA (reference sequence). The CDR3 spans 15 residues. Trimming removed 2 bases from V and 6 bases from J; junction bases left unmatched: 7. CDR3 bases: TGCAGTGCTAGACAGAGCGGGAGGACGGCCGGGGAGCTGTTTTTT. It yields the protein CSARQSGRTAGELFF.